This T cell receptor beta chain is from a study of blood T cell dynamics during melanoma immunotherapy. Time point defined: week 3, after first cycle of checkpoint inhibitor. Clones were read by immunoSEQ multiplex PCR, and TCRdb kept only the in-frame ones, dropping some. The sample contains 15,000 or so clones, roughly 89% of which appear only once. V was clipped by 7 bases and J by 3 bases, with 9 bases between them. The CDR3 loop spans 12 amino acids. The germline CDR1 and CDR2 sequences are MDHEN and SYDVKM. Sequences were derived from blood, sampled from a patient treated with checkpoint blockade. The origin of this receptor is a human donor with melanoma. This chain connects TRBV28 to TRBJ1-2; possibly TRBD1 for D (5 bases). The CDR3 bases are TGTGCCAGCATTGGGGGGGACTATGGCTACACCTTC. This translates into CASIGGDYGYTF.